Reported below is one TCR beta chain. Its target is not known. 5'RACE with constant-segment primers built TCRalpha and TCRbeta cDNA libraries with UMIs. TCRdb analysed the 5' RACE reads with MiXCR anew, one entry per CDR3 protein. The sample records about 470,000 distinct CDR3 sequences, around a quarter being singletons. The data derive from a study of T-cell memory formation after mild COVID-19. Study conclusions and caveats: Some clones that responded were present in memory (sampled pre-infection), which suggests cross-reactive memory joined. Clones contracting across day 15 to 85 had a balanced CD4/CD8 profile; later expanding clones leaned CD4+.

Deletions cut 4 bases from V and 5 bases from J, with 16 bases between. The CDR3 length is 14 residues. Germline CDR1 is GTSNPN and CDR2 is SVGIG (reference sequence). The sequence came from an adult woman who had mild COVID-19 (a few samples of this study predate the infection). Cell type and time point are not known. The chain links TRBV30 to TRBJ2-3; maybe TRBD2 (7 bases). The source material was PBMCs or a T cell subset sorted from them (not recorded which). For the CDR3, the DNA is TGTGCCTGGATCCCCGGGGGGCCAATAGATACGCAGTATTTT. Amino acids: CAWIPGGPIDTQYF.